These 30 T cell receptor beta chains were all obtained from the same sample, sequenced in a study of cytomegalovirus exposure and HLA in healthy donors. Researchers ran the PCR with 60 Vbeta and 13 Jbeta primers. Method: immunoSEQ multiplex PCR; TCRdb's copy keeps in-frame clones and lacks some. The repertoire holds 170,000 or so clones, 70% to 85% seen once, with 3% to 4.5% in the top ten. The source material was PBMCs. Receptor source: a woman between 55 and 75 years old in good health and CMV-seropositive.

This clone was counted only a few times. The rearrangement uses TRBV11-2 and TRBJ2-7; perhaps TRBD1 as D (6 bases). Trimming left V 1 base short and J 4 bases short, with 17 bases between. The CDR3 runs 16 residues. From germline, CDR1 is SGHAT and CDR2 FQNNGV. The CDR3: CASSLGVLYRVYEQYF. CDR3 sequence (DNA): TGTGCCAGCAGCTTAGGGGTCCTGTACAGGGTGTACGAGCAGTACTTC.

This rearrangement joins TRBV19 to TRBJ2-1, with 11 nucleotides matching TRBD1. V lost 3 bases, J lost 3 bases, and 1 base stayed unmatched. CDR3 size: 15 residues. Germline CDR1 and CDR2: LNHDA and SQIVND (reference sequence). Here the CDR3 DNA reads TGTGCCAGTAGTATGGGGACAGGGGGCTACAATGAGCAGTTCTTC. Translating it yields CASSMGTGGYNEQFF.

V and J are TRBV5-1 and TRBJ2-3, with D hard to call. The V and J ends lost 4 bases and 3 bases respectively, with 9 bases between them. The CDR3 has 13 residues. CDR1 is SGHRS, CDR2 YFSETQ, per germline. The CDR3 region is CASSPPRTDTQYF. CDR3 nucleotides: TGCGCCAGCAGCCCCCCCAGGACAGATACGCAGTATTTT.

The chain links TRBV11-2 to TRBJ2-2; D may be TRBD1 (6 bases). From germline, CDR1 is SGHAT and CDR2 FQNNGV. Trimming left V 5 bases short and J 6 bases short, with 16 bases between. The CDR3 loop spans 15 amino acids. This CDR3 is CASSLGTQGSGELFF. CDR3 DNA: TGTGCCAGCAGCCTAGGGACCCAGGGGTCCGGGGAGCTGTTTTTT.

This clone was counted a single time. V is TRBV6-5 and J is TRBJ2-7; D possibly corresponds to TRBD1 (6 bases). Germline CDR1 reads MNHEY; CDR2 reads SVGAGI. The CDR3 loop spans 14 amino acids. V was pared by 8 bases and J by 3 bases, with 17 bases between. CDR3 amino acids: CASSLRGQIYEQYF. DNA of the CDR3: TGTGCCAGCTCGTTGAGGGGACAAATCTACGAGCAGTACTTC.

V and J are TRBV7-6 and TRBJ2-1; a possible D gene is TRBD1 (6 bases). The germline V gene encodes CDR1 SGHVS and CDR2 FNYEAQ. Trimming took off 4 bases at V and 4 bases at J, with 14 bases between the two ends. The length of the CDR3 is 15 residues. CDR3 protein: CASSWGHRRYNEQFF. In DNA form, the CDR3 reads TGTGCCAGCAGCTGGGGACACCGCAGGTACAATGAGCAGTTCTTC.

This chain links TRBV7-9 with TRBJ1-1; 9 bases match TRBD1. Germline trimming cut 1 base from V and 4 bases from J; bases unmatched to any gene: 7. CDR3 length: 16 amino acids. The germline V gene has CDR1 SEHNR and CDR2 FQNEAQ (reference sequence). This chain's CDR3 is CASSLDVGQGRTEAFF. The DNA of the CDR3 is TGTGCCAGCAGCTTAGACGTGGGACAGGGTCGCACTGAAGCTTTCTTT. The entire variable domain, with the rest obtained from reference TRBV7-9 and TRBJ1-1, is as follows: DTGVSQNPRHKITKRGQNVTFRCDPISEHNRLYWYRQTLGQGPEFLTYFQNEAQLEKSRLLSDRFSAERPKGSFSTLEIQRTEQGDSAMYLCASSLDVGQGRTEAFFGQGTRLTVV.

The CDR3 bases are TGTGCCAGCAGCAAAGTTCGGGGGGGCTACACCTTC. It is translated as CASSKVRGGYTF. V and J are TRBV21-1 and TRBJ1-2. TRBV21-1 corresponds to a pseudogene. The CDR3 runs to 12 residues.

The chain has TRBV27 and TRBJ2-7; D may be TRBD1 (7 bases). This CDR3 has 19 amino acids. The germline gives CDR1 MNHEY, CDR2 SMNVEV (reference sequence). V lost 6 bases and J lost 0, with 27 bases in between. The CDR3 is CASSFARGASPSSSYEQYF. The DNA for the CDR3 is TGTGCCAGCAGCTTTGCCAGGGGGGCCTCCCCCTCCAGCTCCTACGAGCAGTACTTC.

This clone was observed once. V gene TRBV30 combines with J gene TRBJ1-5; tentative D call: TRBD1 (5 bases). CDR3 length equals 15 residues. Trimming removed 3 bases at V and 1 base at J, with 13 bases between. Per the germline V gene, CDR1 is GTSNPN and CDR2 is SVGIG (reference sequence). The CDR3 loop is CAWSSGSRSNQPQHF. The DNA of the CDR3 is TGTGCCTGGAGCTCAGGGTCTCGGAGCAATCAGCCCCAGCATTTT.

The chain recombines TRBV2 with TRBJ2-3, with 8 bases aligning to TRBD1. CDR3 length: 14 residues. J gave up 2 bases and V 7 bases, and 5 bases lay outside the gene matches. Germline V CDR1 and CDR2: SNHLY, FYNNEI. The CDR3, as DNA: TGTGCCAGCAAGGACAGGGATTACACAGATACGCAGTATTTT. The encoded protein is CASKDRDYTDTQYF. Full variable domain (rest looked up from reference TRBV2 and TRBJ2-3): EPEVTQTPSHQVTQMGQEVILRCVPISNHLYFYWYRQILGQKVEFLVSFYNNEISEKSEIFDDQFSVERPDGSNFTLKIRSTKLEDSAMYFCASKDRDYTDTQYFGPGTRLTVL.

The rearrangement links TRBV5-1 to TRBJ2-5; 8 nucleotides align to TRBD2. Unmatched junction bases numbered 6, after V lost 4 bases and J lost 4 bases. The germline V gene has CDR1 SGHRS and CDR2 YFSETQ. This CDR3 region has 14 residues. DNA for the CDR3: TGCGCCAGCAGCCTCCGGGCGGGGGGAGAGACCCAGTACTTC. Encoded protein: CASSLRAGGETQYF.

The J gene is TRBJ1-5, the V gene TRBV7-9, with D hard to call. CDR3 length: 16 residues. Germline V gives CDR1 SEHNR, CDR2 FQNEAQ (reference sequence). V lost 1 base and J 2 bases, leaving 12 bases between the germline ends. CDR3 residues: CASSLVGRVGNQPQHF. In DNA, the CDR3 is TGTGCCAGCAGCTTAGTTGGGAGGGTTGGCAATCAGCCCCAGCATTTT.

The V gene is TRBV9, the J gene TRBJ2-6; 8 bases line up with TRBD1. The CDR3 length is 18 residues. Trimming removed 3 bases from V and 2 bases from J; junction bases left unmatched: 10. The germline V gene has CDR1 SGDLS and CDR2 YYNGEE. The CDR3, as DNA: TGTGCCAGCAGCGCTCTGACAGGGGCCTCCGCTGGGGCCAACGTCCTGACTTTC. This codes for CASSALTGASAGANVLTF.

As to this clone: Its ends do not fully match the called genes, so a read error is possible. The CDR3 bases are TGTGCCAGCAGCGAGTGGGACAGCCTAGCCAAAAACAGTCAGTACTTC. This encodes CASSEWDSLAKNSQYF. This sequence joins TRBV9 and TRBJ2-4; TRBD1 matches 7 bases. There are 16 residues in the CDR3. Germline CDR1 reads SGDLS; CDR2 reads YYNGEE.

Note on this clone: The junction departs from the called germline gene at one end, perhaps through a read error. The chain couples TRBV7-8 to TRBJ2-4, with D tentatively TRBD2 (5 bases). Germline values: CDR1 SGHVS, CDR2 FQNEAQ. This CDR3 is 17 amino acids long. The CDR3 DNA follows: TGTGCCAGCAGCCAGGAGGCGTACAACCAAGCCAAAAACAGTCAGTACTTC. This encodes CASSQEAYNQAKNSQYF. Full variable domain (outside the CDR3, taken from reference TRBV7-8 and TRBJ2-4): GAGVSQSPRYKVAKRGQDVALRCDPISGHVSLFWYQQALGQGPEFLTYFQNEAQLDKSGLPSDRFFAERPEGSVSTLKIQRTQQEDSAVYLCASSQEAYNQAKNSQYFGAGTRLSVL.

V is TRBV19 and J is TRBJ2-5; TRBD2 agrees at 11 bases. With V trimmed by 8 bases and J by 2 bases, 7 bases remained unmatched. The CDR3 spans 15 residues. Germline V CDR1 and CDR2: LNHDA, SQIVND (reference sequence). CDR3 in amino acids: CASRFLAGGQETQYF. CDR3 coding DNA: TGTGCCAGTCGATTCCTAGCGGGAGGACAAGAGACCCAGTACTTC.

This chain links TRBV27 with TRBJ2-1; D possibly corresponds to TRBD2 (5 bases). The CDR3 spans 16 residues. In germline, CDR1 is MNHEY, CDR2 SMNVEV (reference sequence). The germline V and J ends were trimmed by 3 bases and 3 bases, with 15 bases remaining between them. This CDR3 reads CASSFLLVGDYNEQFF. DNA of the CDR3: TGTGCCAGCAGTTTTCTCCTAGTGGGAGACTACAATGAGCAGTTCTTC.

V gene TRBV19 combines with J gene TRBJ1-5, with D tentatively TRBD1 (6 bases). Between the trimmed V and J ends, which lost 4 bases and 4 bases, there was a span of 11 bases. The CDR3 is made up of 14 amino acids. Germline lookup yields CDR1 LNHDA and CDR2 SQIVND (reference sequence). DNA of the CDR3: TGTGCCAGTAGTACACAGGGAACTAATCAGCCCCAGCATTTT. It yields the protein CASSTQGTNQPQHF.

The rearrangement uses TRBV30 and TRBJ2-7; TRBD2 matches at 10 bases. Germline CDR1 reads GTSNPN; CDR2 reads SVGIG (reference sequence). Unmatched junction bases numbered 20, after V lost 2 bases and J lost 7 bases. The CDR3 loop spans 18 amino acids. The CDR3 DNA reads TGTGCCTGGAGTTCCCCCCCGGGACTAGCGCCCCGGGGCCGGGAGCAGTACTTC. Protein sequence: CAWSSPPGLAPRGREQYF.

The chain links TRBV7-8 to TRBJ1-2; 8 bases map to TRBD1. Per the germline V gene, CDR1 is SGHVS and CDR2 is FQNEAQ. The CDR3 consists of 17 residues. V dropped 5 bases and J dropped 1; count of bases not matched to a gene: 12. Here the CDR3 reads CASSTRPGGEINYGYTF. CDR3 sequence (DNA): TGTGCCAGCAGCACCCGTCCAGGGGGCGAGATTAACTATGGCTACACCTTC.

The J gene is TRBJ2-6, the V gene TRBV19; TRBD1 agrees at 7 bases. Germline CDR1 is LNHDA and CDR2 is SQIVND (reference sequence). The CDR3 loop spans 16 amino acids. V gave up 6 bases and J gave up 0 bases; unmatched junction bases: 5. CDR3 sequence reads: CASRQGVFSGANVLTF. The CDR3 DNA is TGTGCCAGTAGGCAGGGGGTATTCTCTGGGGCCAACGTCCTGACTTTC.

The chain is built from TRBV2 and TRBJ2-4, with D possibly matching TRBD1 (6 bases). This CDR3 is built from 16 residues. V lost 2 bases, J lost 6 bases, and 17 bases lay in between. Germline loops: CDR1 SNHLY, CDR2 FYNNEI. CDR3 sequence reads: CASSESESGTRNIQYF. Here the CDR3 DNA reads TGTGCCAGCAGTGAATCGGAGTCAGGGACACGAAACATTCAGTACTTC.

CDR3 region: CASSPSTGELGTQYF. In DNA form, the CDR3 reads TGTGCCAGCAGCCCCTCTACCGGGGAGTTGGGGACCCAGTACTTC. The chain employs TRBV5-8 and TRBJ2-5; D is perhaps TRBD2 (5 bases). The ends were cut back, 4 bases at V and 7 bases at J, with 20 bases in the middle. This CDR3 has 15 residues. Germline V gene sequence: CDR1 SGHTS, CDR2 YDEGEE.

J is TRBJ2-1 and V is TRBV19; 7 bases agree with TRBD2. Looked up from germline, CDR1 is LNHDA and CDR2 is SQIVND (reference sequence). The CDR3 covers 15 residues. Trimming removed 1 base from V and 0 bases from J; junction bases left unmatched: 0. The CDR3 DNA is TGTGCCAGTAGTATAGCGGGAGGCTCCTACAATGAGCAGTTCTTC. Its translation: CASSIAGGSYNEQFF.

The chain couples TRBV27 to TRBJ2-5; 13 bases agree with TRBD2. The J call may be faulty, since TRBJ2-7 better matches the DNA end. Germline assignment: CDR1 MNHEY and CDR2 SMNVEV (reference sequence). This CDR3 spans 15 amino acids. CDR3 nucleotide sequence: TGTGCCAGCAGACTAGCGGGAGGGGAAGACTACGAGCAGTACTTC. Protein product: CASRLAGGEDYEQYF.

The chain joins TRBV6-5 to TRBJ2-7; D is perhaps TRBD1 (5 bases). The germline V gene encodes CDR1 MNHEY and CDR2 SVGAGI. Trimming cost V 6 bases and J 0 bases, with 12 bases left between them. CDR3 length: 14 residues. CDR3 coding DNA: TGTGCCAGCAGGGTGACAGCGAGCTCCTACGAGCAGTACTTC. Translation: CASRVTASSYEQYF.

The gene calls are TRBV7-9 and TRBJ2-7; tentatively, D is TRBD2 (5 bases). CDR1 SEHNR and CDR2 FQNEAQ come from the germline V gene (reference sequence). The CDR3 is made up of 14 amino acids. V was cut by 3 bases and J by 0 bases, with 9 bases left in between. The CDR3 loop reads CASSFRETSYEQYF. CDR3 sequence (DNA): TGTGCCAGCAGCTTCCGGGAAACCTCCTACGAGCAGTACTTC.

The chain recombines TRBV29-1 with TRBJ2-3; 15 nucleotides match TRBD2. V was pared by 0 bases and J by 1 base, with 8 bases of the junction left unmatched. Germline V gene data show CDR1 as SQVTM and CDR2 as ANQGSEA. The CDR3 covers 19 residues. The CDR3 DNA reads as TGCAGCGTTGAAGAGGGGACTAGCGGGGGGACGAGCCGCACAGATACGCAGTATTTT. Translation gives CSVEEGTSGGTSRTDTQYF.

CDR3 sequence (DNA): TGTGCCAGTAGTATCTTTAATTCACCCCTCCACTTT. Its protein product is CASSIFNSPLHF. The V and J genes are TRBV19 and TRBJ1-6; D remains ambiguous. CDR1 is LNHDA and CDR2 is SQIVND in the germline V gene (reference sequence). The length of the CDR3 is 12 residues. The germline V and J ends were trimmed by 3 bases and 6 bases, with 3 bases remaining between them. Based on the CDR3 plus reference TRBV19 and TRBJ1-6, the full variable domain is DGGITQSPKYLFRKEGQNVTLSCEQNLNHDAMYWYRQDPGQGLRLIYYSQIVNDFQKGDIAEGYSVSREKKESFPLTVTSAQKNPTAFYLCASSIFNSPLHFGNGTRLTVT.